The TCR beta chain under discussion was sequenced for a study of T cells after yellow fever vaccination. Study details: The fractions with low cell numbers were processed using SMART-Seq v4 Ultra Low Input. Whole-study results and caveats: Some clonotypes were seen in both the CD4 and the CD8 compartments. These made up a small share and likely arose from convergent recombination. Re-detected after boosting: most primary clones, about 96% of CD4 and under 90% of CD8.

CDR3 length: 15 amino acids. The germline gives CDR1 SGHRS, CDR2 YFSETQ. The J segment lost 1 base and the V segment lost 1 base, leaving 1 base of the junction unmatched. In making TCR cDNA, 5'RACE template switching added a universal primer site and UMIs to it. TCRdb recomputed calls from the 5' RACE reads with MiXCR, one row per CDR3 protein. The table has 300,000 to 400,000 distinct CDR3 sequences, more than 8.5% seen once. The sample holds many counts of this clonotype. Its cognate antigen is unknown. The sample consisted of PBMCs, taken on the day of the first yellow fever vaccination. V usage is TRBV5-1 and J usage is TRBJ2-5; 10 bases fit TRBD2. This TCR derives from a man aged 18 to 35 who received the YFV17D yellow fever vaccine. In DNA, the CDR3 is TGCGCCAGCAGCTTGACTAGCGGGGTCCAAGAGACCCAGTACTTC. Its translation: CASSLTSGVQETQYF.